A single sample gave rise to the 20 T cell receptor beta chains below, sequenced in a study of T cell changes during pregnancy in multiple sclerosis. Data came from immunoSEQ multiplex PCR; TCRdb stores just in-frame clones and leaves some out. The profile shows some 27,000 clones, 89% of them singletons. Sequencing was performed on CD4+ T cells from peripheral blood mononuclear cells, taken in the second trimester of pregnancy. These receptors all stem from a female donor with multiple sclerosis, enrolled in a pregnancy study.

Only one count was recorded for this clone. The CDR3 coding sequence is TGCGCCAGCAGCCAAGTGGGGATGGGGGGGGTCGCCAAAAACATTCAGTACTTC. Its protein product is CASSQVGMGGVAKNIQYF. The gene calls are TRBV4-3 and TRBJ2-4; 7 nucleotides agree with TRBD2. J lost 1 base, V lost 1 base, and 10 bases had no gene match. CDR3 length equals 18 residues. The germline V gene encodes CDR1 LGHNA and CDR2 YSLEER.

The chain employs TRBV10-3 and TRBJ1-6; TRBD1 matches 8 bases. J gave up 6 bases and V 8 bases, and 6 bases lay outside the gene matches. The CDR3 is 14 amino acids. Germline V gene sequence: CDR1 ENHRY, CDR2 SYGVKD. The CDR3 spells CAISRGQGNSPLHF. The CDR3 DNA reads as TGTGCCATCTCCCGCGGACAGGGTAATTCACCCCTCCACTTT.

CDR3: CASSARQGAYGNTIYF. For the CDR3, the DNA is TGTGCCAGCAGCGCCCGACAGGGGGCTTATGGAAACACCATATATTTT. This rearrangement joins TRBV9 to TRBJ1-3; 10 bases are shared with TRBD1. The CDR3 is made up of 16 amino acids. Trimming removed 3 bases from V and 3 bases from J; junction bases left unmatched: 6. Germline CDR1 reads SGDLS; CDR2 reads YYNGEE.

The gene calls are TRBV5-1 and TRBJ2-2; D is possibly TRBD1 (6 bases). V lost 0 bases, J lost 6 bases, and 12 bases lay in between. Germline V lookup: CDR1 SGHRS, CDR2 YFSETQ. This CDR3 contains 15 residues. CDR3 nucleotides: TGCGCCAGCAGCTTGGATGCACAGGGTGCCGGGGAGCTGTTTTTT. Its protein is CASSLDAQGAGELFF.

The chain is built from TRBV5-4 and TRBJ2-1; 7 nucleotides match TRBD1. This CDR3 spans 15 amino acids. Trimming at V came to 0 bases and at J to 4 bases, leaving 4 bases not matched to a gene. Per germline, CDR1 SGHNT and CDR2 YYREEE (reference sequence). As DNA, the CDR3 is TGTGCCAGCAGCTTGGACAGGGGCCTTTACAATGAGCAGTTCTTC. Translation gives CASSLDRGLYNEQFF.

The rearrangement joins TRBV5-4 to TRBJ2-1; possible D gene TRBD2, 5 bases. CDR3 length equals 16 residues. Germline-derived CDR1 and CDR2 are SGHNT and YYREEE (reference sequence). V shed 3 bases and J shed 0 bases, with 13 bases lying between them. The CDR3 sequence is CASSSLSGSSYNEQFF. The CDR3 DNA follows: TGTGCCAGCAGCTCCCTTAGTGGGAGCTCCTACAATGAGCAGTTCTTC.

The chain employs TRBV27 and TRBJ2-7; 16 nucleotides line up with TRBD2. J lost 2 bases, V lost 5 bases, and 6 bases had no gene match. The CDR3 is 17 amino acids. Germline V lookup: CDR1 MNHEY, CDR2 SMNVEV (reference sequence). The CDR3 DNA follows: TGTGCCAGCAGTCGCCCGGGACTAGCGGGGGGGGCCTACGAGCAGTACTTC. Translation gives CASSRPGLAGGAYEQYF.

The chain recombines TRBV4-3 with TRBJ1-6, with TRBD1 as a possible D gene (5 bases). The CDR3 covers 18 residues. Germline values: CDR1 LGHNA, CDR2 YSLEER. Between the trimmed V and J ends, which lost 1 base and 4 bases, there was a span of 17 bases. CDR3 region: CASSQGVWGEGYNSPLHF. The DNA for the CDR3 is TGCGCCAGCAGCCAAGGAGTATGGGGGGAGGGGTATAATTCACCCCTCCACTTT.

The V gene is TRBV27, the J gene TRBJ2-2; 8 bases line up with TRBD2. Trimming at V came to 4 bases and at J to 5 bases, leaving 9 bases not matched to a gene. There are 16 residues in the CDR3. Germline V gene data show CDR1 as MNHEY and CDR2 as SMNVEV (reference sequence). CDR3 nucleotide sequence: TGTGCCAGCAGTTCGTCGGGGGGGCTGCGAACCGGGGAGCTGTTTTTT. Encoded protein: CASSSSGGLRTGELFF.

The rearrangement joins TRBV6-6 to TRBJ2-7; 8 bases map to TRBD2. Germline lookup yields CDR1 MNHNY and CDR2 SVGAGI (reference sequence). CDR3 size: 15 residues. V lost 5 bases to trimming and J lost 0 bases; unmatched junction nucleotides: 6. CDR3: CASSLPGTSSYEQYF. The CDR3 DNA is TGTGCCAGCAGTCTCCCCGGGACTAGCTCCTACGAGCAGTACTTC.

The chain links TRBV15 to TRBJ1-5; possible D gene TRBD1, 6 bases. The V gene lost 7 bases and the J gene lost 4 bases, with 17 bases spanning the gap. The length of the CDR3 is 15 residues. The V gene's germline CDR1 is LNHNV and CDR2 YYDKDF (reference sequence). The CDR3 is CATKKYRVGNQPQHF. CDR3 nucleotides: TGTGCCACCAAAAAATACAGGGTCGGTAATCAGCCCCAGCATTTT.

CDR3 coding DNA: TGTGCCATCAGCAAGGACAGTACGAACACTGAAGCTTTCTTT. Its protein product is CAISKDSTNTEAFF. This chain links TRBV10-3 with TRBJ1-1, with a possible D match to TRBD1 (6 bases). This CDR3 spans 14 amino acids. Germline assignment: CDR1 ENHRY and CDR2 SYGVKD. V dropped 6 bases and J dropped 1 base, with 12 bases sitting between them.

The chain carries TRBV29-1 and TRBJ1-1; D gene ambiguous. Trimming stripped 7 bases from V and 7 bases from J, with 16 bases between. This CDR3 comprises 12 residues. Germline V gives CDR1 SQVTM, CDR2 ANQGSEA. The CDR3 is CSAQRGISEAFF. CDR3 in DNA: TGCAGCGCCCAACGGGGTATAAGTGAAGCTTTCTTT.

The J gene is TRBJ2-5, the V gene TRBV5-1; 9 nucleotides align to TRBD1. With V trimmed by 4 bases and J by 5 bases, 3 bases remained unmatched. This CDR3 region has 13 residues. CDR1 and CDR2 from the germline V gene are SGHRS and YFSETQ. Here the CDR3 DNA reads TGCGCCAGCAGCCTCGGACAGGGGGAGACCCAGTACTTC. Protein: CASSLGQGETQYF. The full variable domain, in which reference TRBV5-1 and TRBJ2-5 provide the parts outside the CDR3, is KAGVTQTPRYLIKTRGQQVTLSCSPISGHRSVSWYQQTPGQGLQFLFEYFSETQRNKGNFPGRFSGRQFSNSRSEMNVSTLELGDSALYLCASSLGQGETQYFGPGTRLLVL.

This chain connects TRBV18 to TRBJ1-6; TRBD1 matches 8 bases. The V and J ends lost 5 bases and 10 bases, in that order; junction bases with no gene match: 7. Germline CDR1 reads KGHSH; CDR2 reads LQKENI. CDR3 length equals 14 residues. The CDR3 DNA reads as TGTGCCAGCTCAGATGGACAGGGATGGTCACCCCTCCACTTT. Its translation is CASSDGQGWSPLHF. The entire variable domain, with the rest obtained from reference TRBV18 and TRBJ1-6, is as follows: NAGVMQNPRHLVRRRGQEARLRCSPMKGHSHVYWYRQLPEEGLKFMVYLQKENIIDESGMPKERFSAEFPKEGPSILRIQQVVRGDSAAYFCASSDGQGWSPLHFGNGTRLTVT.

The chain joins TRBV5-1 to TRBJ1-1; D gene unclear. CDR1 and CDR2 from the germline V gene are SGHRS and YFSETQ. The V end was cut by 3 bases, the J end by 1 base, with 13 bases between. The CDR3 is 15 residues long. The CDR3 DNA sequence: TGCGCCAGCAGCTCTGAGCTGCCTCCGAACACTGAAGCTTTCTTT. Protein: CASSSELPPNTEAFF.

The J gene is TRBJ1-6, the V gene TRBV6-5; TRBD1 matches at 9 bases. This CDR3 has 14 amino acids. Looked up from germline, CDR1 is MNHEY and CDR2 is SVGAGI. The J segment lost 7 bases and the V segment lost 8 bases, leaving 6 bases of the junction unmatched. CDR3 in amino acids: CASQDRGGNSPLHF. The CDR3 DNA sequence: TGTGCCAGCCAGGACAGGGGAGGGAATTCACCCCTCCACTTT.

This chain connects TRBV13 to TRBJ2-5; 7 bases are a match to TRBD2. Germline V CDR1 and CDR2: PRHDT, FYEKMQ (reference sequence). CDR3 length equals 13 residues. V shed 3 bases, J shed 6 bases, and the junction held 4 bases outside the gene matches. The CDR3: CASSLGGVKTQYF. CDR3 DNA: TGTGCCAGCAGCTTGGGAGGGGTAAAGACCCAGTACTTC.

Only a few counts were recorded for this clone. The chain combines TRBV6-5 with TRBJ1-3; possible D gene TRBD1, 6 bases. The CDR3 totals 16 residues. Germline CDR1 is MNHEY and CDR2 is SVGAGI. V lost 3 bases and J 3 bases, leaving 15 bases between the germline ends. CDR3 bases: TGTGCCAGCAGTTATGGTCTAGGGGGGGTTGGAAACACCATATATTTT. Its protein product is CASSYGLGGVGNTIYF.

The rearrangement uses TRBV9 and TRBJ2-3; D is possibly TRBD2 (6 bases). The CDR3 sequence is 14 residues long. Trimming removed 8 bases from V and 6 bases from J, with 19 bases in between. CDR1 is SGDLS and CDR2 is YYNGEE in the germline V gene. The CDR3 reads CARAPRGGWDTQYF. The CDR3 bases are TGTGCCAGGGCACCCCGTGGGGGGTGGGATACGCAGTATTTT. Combining the CDR3 with reference TRBV9 and TRBJ2-3 gives the whole variable domain DSGVTQTPKHLITATGQRVTLRCSPRSGDLSVYWYQQSLDQGLQFLIQYYNGEERAKGNILERFSAQQFPDLHSELNLSSLELGDSALYFCARAPRGGWDTQYFGPGTRLTVL.